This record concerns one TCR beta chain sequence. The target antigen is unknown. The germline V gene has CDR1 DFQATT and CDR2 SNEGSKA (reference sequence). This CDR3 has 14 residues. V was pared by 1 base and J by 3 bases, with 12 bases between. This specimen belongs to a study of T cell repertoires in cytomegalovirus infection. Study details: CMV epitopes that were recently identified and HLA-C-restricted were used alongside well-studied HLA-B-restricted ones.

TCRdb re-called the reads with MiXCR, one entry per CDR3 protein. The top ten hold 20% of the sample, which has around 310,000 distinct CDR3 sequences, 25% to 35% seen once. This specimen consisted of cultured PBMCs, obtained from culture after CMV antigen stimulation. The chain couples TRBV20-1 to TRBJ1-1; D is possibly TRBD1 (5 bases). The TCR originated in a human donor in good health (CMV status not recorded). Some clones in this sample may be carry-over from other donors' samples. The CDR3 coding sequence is TGCAGTGCTAGAGGGGGGGGTACGGACACTGAAGCTTTCTTT. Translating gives CSARGGGTDTEAFF.